The 5 T cell receptor beta chains given below trace back to one sample, sequenced in a study of blood T cell repertoires in COVID-19. Libraries were prepared by immunoSEQ multiplex PCR; TCRdb keeps only in-frame clonotypes and omits some of them. The top ten hold about 1.2% of the sample, which has approximately 65,000 clones, 80% to 90% seen once. The specimen was peripheral blood. These receptors all come from a man aged 35-49 years with acute or convalescent COVID-19.

V gene TRBV5-1 combines with J gene TRBJ2-7; 11 bases line up with TRBD1. The junction had 3 bases not matched to a gene; V was cut back by 3 bases and J by 4 bases. This CDR3 spans 14 amino acids. Germline CDR1 and CDR2: SGHRS and YFSETQ. CDR3 nucleotide sequence: TGCGCCAGCAGCTGGGGACAGGGGGTGTACGAGCAGTACTTC. As protein: CASSWGQGVYEQYF.

The chain is built from TRBV27 and TRBJ2-3, with 7 nucleotides matching TRBD2. Unmatched junction bases numbered 21, after V lost 8 bases and J lost 1 base. The V gene's germline CDR1 is MNHEY and CDR2 SMNVEV (reference sequence). The CDR3 totals 19 residues. CDR3 amino acids: CASRPLVGGSLRGTDTQYF. For the CDR3, the DNA is TGTGCCAGCCGCCCGTTGGTGGGAGGGTCCCTTCGGGGCACAGATACGCAGTATTTT.

The rearrangement links TRBV6-5 to TRBJ1-2, with unresolved D. This CDR3 has 12 residues. In germline, CDR1 is MNHEY, CDR2 SVGAGI. Trimming pared 5 bases from V and 2 bases from J, leaving 6 bases between. In nucleotides, the CDR3 is TGTGCCAGCAGTAACAGAAACTATGGCTACACCTTC. Amino acid sequence: CASSNRNYGYTF.

V is TRBV20-1 and J is TRBJ2-2; 10 nucleotides line up with TRBD2. The CDR3 has 15 residues. In germline, CDR1 is DFQATT, CDR2 SNEGSKA (reference sequence). Unmatched junction bases numbered 7, after V lost 6 bases and J lost 3 bases. The chain's CDR3 is CSASSGLAYTGELFF. The CDR3 coding sequence is TGCAGTGCGAGTTCGGGACTAGCGTACACCGGGGAGCTGTTTTTT.

On this clone: One end of the junction does not line up with germline, which may come from a read error. The chain is built from TRBV11-3 and TRBJ1-1, with D unclear. The CDR3 has 15 residues. Germline CDR1 is SGHNT and CDR2 is YENEEA. The CDR3 spells CVSSLGDTPNTEAFF. The CDR3 coding sequence is TGTGTCAGCAGCTTAGGTGACACGCCGAACACTGAAGCTTTCTTT. Full variable domain (outside the CDR3, taken from reference TRBV11-3 and TRBJ1-1): EAGVVQSPRYKIIEKKQPVAFWCNPISGHNTLYWYLQNLGQGPELLIRYENEEAVDDSQLPKDRFSAERLKGVDSTLKIQPAELGDSAVYLCVSSLGDTPNTEAFFGQGTRLTVV.